The 3 T cell receptor beta chains reported below all come from one sample, sequenced in a study of T-cell reconstitution after alpha-beta-depleted transplantation in children. The TCRbeta library was prepared with unique molecular identifiers. Each CDR3 protein gets one entry after TCRdb re-called the PCR reads with MiXCR. The table shows 900,000 or so distinct CDR3 sequences, with 15% to 20% occurring only once. This material consisted of PBMCs, mostly from graft donor cells, taken 360 days after TCRalphabeta/CD19-depleted stem cell transplant. Receptor source: a male patient between 10 and 17 years old who had a stem cell transplant for acute lymphoblastic leukemia, so the T cells may come from the graft donor.

Note on this clonotype: Its ends do not fully match the called genes, so a read error is possible. This chain uses TRBV20-1 with TRBJ2-4; TRBD2 agrees at 12 bases. The germline V gene encodes CDR1 DFQATT and CDR2 SNEGSKA (reference sequence). The CDR3 contains 12 residues. The CDR3: CSAGTSGYIQNF. CDR3 nucleotides: TGCAGTGCTGGGACTAGCGGGTACATTCAGAACTTC.

In its sample, this clonotype was seen a few times. The chain recombines TRBV7-3 with TRBJ2-3; D uncertain. V was cut by 1 base and J by 7 bases, with 9 bases left in between. The CDR3 is made up of 13 amino acids. CDR1 is SGHTA and CDR2 is FQGTGA in the germline V gene. CDR3: CASSLSLDHTQYF. CDR3 bases: TGTGCCAGCAGCTTAAGTCTAGACCATACGCAGTATTTT.

This clonotype showed up many times. The rearrangement uses TRBV12-3 or TRBV12-4 and TRBJ2-2, with TRBD2 identical over 7 bases. There are 13 residues in the CDR3. V gave up 7 bases and J gave up 4 bases; unmatched junction bases: 3. CDR3 region: CASTPGGTGELFF. Here the CDR3 DNA reads TGTGCCAGCACGCCGGGAGGCACCGGGGAGCTGTTTTTT.